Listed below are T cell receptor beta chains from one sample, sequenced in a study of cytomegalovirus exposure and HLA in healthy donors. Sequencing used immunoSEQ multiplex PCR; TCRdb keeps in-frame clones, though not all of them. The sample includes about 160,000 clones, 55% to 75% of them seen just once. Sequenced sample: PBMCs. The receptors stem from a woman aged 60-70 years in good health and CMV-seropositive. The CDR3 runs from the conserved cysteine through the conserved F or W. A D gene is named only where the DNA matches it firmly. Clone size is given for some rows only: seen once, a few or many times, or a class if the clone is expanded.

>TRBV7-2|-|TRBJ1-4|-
CASSSQRATNEKLFF
TGTGCCAGCAGCTCCCAGAGGGCAACTAATGAAAAACTGTTTTTT
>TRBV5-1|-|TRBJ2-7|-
CASSLYFSTYEQYF
TGCGCCAGCAGCTTATACTTCTCAACCTACGAGCAGTACTTC
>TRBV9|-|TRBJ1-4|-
CASSVDQGSNEKLFF
TGTGCCAGCAGCGTAGATCAGGGGTCCAATGAAAAACTGTTTTTT
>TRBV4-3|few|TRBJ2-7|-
CASSQDAGLGSYEQYF
TGCGCCAGCAGCCAAGATGCGGGACTTGGCTCCTACGAGCAGTACTTC
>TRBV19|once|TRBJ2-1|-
CASSIAPSSYNEQFF
TGTGCCAGTAGTATAGCACCTAGCTCCTACAATGAGCAGTTCTTC
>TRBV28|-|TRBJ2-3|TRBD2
CASSPGGRLTDTQYF
TGTGCCAGCAGCCCGGGAGGGCGCTTAACAGATACGCAGTATTTT
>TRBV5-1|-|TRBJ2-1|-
CASSPQTRSYNEQFF
TGCGCCAGCAGCCCCCAGACTAGATCCTACAATGAGCAGTTCTTC
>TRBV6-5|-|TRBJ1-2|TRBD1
CASSSGTGVGGYTF
TGTGCCAGCAGTTCAGGGACAGGGGTAGGTGGCTACACCTTC
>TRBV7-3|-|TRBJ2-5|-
CASSFTGGETQYF
TGTGCCAGCAGCTTCACAGGAGGGGAGACCCAGTACTTC
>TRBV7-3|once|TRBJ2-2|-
CASSLNGGVHTGELFF
TGTGCCAGCAGCTTAAACGGCGGGGTCCACACCGGGGAGCTGTTTTTT
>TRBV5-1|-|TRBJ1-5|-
CASSRDTNQPQHF
TGCGCCAGCAGCAGGGACACGAATCAGCCCCAGCATTTT
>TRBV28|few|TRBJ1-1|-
CASSQPGGYTEAFF
TGTGCCAGCAGCCAACCGGGGGGTTACACTGAAGCTTTCTTT
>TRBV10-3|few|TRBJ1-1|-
CAISDSLEERTEAFF
TGTGCCATCAGTGACAGTCTGGAGGAGCGGACTGAAGCTTTCTTT
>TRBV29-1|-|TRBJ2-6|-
CSASHGGSNVLTF
TGCAGCGCCTCGCACGGGGGTTCCAACGTCCTGACTTTC
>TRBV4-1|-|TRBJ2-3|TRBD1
CASSTGTGGFRDTQYF
TGCGCCAGCAGCACGGGGACAGGGGGCTTTCGAGATACGCAGTATTTT
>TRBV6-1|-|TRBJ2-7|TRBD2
CASSEMGLAPISSYEQYF
TGTGCCAGCAGTGAAATGGGACTAGCTCCGATCTCCTCCTACGAGCAGTACTTC
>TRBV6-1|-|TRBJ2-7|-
CASNSGAVTHEQYF
TGTGCCAGCAACTCTGGGGCGGTAACCCACGAGCAGTACTTC
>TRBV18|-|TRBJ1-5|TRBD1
CASSSGGLDQPQHF
TGTGCCAGCTCTTCAGGGGGTTTGGATCAGCCCCAGCATTTT
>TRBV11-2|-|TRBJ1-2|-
CASSRRTVRYGYTF
TGTGCCAGCAGCAGACGGACAGTTCGGTATGGCTACACCTTC
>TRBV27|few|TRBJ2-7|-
CASSLRGSYEQYF
TGTGCCAGCAGTTTACGGGGTTCCTACGAGCAGTACTTC
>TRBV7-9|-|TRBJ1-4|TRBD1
CASSPWGTGAKKLFF
TGTGCCAGCAGCCCTTGGGGGACAGGGGCGAAGAAACTGTTTTTT
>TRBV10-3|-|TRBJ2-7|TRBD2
CAISPQRQGVAGGTSYEQYF
TGTGCCATCAGTCCGCAAAGACAGGGAGTAGCGGGAGGAACCAGCTACGAGCAGTACTTC
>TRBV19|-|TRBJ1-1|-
CASSIQGLLNTEAFF
TGTGCCAGTAGTATACAGGGACTCCTTAACACTGAAGCTTTCTTT
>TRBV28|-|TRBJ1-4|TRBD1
CASSLSGRGNEKLFF
TGTGCCAGCAGTTTATCGGGCAGGGGGAATGAAAAACTGTTTTTT
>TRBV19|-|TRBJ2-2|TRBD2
CASSIDHPGLAGGRSTGELFF
TGTGCCAGTAGTATAGACCATCCGGGACTAGCGGGAGGTCGGAGCACCGGGGAGCTGTTTTTT
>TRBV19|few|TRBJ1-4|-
CASSSSRGREKLFF
TGTGCCAGTAGCTCCTCCAGGGGAAGAGAAAAACTGTTTTTT
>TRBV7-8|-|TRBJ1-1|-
CASIAAENTEAFF
TGTGCCAGCATTGCGGCCGAGAACACTGAAGCTTTCTTT
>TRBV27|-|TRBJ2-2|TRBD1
CASTRGHGGELFF
TGTGCCAGCACGAGGGGGCATGGCGGGGAGCTGTTTTTT
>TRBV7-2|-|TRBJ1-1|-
CASSAGGAEAFF
TGTGCCAGCAGCGCCGGGGGTGCTGAAGCTTTCTTT
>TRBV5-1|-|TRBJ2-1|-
CASSSGGAAGSEQFF
TGCGCCAGCAGCTCTGGCGGAGCGGCGGGTAGTGAGCAGTTCTTC
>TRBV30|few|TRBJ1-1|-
CAWSAGTSYTEAFF
TGTGCCTGGAGTGCCGGGACAAGCTACACTGAAGCTTTCTTT
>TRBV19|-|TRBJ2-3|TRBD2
CASSVTGTSGSDTQYF
TGTGCCAGTAGTGTTACCGGGACTAGCGGGTCGGATACGCAGTATTTT
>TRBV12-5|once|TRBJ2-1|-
CASGPPPDRYNEQFF
TGTGCTAGTGGTCCCCCCCCGGACAGATACAATGAGCAGTTCTTC
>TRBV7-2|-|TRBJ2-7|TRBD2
CASSPTSGPPQYF
TGTGCCAGCAGCCCGACTAGCGGGCCACCCCAGTACTTC
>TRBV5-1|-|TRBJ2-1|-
CASSLSTDYNEQFF
TGCGCCAGCAGCTTGTCCACAGACTACAATGAGCAGTTCTTC
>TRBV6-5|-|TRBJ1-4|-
CASSYRVTEKLFF
TGTGCCAGCAGTTACAGAGTTACCGAAAAACTGTTTTTT
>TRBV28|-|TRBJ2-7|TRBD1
CASRPIRQGFGRVYEQYF
TGTGCCAGCAGACCCATCCGACAGGGGTTTGGGCGCGTCTACGAGCAGTACTTC
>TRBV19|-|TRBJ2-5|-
CASSMGTETQYF
TGTGCCAGTAGTATGGGCACTGAGACCCAGTACTTC